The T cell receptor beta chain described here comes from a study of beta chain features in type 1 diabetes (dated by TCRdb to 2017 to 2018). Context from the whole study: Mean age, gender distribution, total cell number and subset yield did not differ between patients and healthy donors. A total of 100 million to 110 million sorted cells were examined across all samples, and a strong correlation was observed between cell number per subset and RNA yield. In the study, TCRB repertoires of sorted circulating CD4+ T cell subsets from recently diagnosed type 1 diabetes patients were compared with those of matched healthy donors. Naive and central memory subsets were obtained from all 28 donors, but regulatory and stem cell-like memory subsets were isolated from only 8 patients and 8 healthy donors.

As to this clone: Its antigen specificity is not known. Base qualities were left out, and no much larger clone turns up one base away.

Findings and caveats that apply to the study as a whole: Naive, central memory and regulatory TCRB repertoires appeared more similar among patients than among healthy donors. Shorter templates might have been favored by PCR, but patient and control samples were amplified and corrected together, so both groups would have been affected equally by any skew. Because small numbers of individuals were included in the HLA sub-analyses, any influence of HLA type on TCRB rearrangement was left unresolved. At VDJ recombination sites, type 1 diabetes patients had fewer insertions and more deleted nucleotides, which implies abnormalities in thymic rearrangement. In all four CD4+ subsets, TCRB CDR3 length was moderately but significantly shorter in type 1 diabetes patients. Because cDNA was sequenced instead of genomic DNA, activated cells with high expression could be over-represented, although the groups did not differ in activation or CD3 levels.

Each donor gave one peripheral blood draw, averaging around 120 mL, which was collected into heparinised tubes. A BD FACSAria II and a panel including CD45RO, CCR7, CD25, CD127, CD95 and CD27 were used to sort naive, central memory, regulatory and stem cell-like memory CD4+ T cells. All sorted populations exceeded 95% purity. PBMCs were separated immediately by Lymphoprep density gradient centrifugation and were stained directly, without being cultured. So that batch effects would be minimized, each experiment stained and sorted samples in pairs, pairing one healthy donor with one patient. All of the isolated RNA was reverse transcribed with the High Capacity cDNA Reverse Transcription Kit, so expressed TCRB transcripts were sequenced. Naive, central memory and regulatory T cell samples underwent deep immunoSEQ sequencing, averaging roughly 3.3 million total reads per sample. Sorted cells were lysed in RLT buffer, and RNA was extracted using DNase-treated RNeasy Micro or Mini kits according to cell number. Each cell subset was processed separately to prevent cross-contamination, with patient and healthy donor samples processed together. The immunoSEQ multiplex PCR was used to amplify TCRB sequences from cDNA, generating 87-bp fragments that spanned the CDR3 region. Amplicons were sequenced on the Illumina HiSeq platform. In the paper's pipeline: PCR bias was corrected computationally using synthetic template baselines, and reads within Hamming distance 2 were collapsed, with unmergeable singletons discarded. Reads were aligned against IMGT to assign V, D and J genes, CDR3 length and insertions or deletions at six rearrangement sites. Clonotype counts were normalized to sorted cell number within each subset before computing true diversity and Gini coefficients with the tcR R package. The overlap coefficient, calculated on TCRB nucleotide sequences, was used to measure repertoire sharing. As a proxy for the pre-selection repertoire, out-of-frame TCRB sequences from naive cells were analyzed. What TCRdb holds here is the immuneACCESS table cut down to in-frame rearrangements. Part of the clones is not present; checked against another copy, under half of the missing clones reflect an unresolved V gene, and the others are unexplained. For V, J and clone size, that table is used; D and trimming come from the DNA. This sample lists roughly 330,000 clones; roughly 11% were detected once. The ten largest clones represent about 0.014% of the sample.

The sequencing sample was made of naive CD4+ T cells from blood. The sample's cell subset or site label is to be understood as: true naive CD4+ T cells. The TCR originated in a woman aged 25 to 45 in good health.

The CDR3: CASSYFADQETQYF. The base sequence is TGTGCCAGCAGTTACTTCGCAGATCAAGAGACCCAGTACTTC. The chain is assembled from TRBV6-6 and TRBJ2-5, with no confidently assigned D gene. Between the V and J ends, shortened by 1 base and 2 bases respectively, the junction contains 8 bases. CDR1 and CDR2 (MNHNY, SVGAGI) derive from the germline V gene (reference sequence). From its cysteine to its phenylalanine, the CDR3 spans 14 amino acids. The entry retains the CDR3 DNA only, 42 bases that are in frame from base 1.